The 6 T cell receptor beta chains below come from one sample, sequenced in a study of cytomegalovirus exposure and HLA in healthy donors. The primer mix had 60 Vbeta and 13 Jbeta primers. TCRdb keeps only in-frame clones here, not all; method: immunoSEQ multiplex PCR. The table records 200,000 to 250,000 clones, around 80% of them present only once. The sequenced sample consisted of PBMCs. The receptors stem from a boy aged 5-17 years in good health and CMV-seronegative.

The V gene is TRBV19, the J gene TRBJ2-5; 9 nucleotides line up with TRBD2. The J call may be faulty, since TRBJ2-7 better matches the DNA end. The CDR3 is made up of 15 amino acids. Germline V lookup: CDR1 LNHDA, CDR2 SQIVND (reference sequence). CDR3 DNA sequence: TGTGCCAGTAGTCCCCGGACTAGCGTCGACTACGAGCAGTACTTC. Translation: CASSPRTSVDYEQYF.

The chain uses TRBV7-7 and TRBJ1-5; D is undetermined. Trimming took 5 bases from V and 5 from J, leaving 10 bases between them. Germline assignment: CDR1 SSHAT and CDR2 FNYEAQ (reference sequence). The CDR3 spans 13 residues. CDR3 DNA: TGTGCCAGCAGCCCCGGGATCCATCAGCCCCAGCATTTT. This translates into CASSPGIHQPQHF.

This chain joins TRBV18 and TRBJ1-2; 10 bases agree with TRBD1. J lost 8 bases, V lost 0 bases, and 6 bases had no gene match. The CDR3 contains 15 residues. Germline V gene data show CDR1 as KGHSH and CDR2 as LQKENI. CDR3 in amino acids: CASSPPLTGGGGYTF. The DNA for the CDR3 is TGTGCCAGCTCACCACCGTTGACAGGGGGCGGCGGCTACACCTTC.

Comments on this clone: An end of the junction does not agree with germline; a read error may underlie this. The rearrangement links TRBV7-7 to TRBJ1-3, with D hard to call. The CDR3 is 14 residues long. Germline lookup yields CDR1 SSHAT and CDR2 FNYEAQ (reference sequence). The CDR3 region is CASSSGSSGNTIYF. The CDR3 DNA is TGTGCTAGCAGTTCGGGGAGCTCTGGAAACACCATATATTTT.

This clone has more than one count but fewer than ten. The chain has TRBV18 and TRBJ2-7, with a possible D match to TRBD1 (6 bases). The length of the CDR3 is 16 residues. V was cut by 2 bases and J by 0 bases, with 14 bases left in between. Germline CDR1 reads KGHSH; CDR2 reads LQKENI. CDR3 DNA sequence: TGTGCCAGCTCACCAGAACGGGACACGAGCTCCTACGAGCAGTACTTC. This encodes CASSPERDTSSYEQYF.

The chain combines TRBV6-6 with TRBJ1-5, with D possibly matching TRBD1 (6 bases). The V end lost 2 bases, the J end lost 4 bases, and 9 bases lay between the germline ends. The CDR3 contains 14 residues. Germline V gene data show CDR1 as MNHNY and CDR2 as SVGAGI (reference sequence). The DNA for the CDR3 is TGTGCCAGCAGTTACGGGACACAAAATCAGCCCCAGCATTTT. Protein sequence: CASSYGTQNQPQHF.